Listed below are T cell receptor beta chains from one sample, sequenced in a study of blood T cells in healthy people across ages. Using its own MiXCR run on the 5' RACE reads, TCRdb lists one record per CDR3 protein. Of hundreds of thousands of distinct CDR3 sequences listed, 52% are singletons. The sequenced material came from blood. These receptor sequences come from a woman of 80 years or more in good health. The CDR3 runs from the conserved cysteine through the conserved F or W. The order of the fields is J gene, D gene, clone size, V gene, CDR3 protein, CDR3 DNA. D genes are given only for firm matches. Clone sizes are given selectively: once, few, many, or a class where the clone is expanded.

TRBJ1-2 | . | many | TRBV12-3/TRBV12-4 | CASSVGQYYGYTF | TGTGCCAGCAGTGTTGGGCAGTACTATGGCTACACCTTC
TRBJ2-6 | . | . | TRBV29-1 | CSVGQSSGANVLTF | TGCAGCGTTGGGCAGAGCTCTGGGGCCAACGTCCTGACTTTC
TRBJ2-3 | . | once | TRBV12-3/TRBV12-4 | CASSLEGGAGDTQYF | TGTGCCAGCAGCTTAGAGGGGGGCGCTGGAGATACGCAGTATTTT
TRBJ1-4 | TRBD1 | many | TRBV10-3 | CAIRGTGENEKLFF | TGTGCCATCAGGGGGACAGGAGAGAATGAAAAACTGTTTTTT
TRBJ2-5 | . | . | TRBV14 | CASSHTVLGETQYF | TGTGCCAGCAGCCACACGGTCCTCGGAGAGACCCAGTACTTC
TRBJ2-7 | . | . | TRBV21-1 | CASSKIPSGKPDEQYF | TGTGCCAGCAGCAAGATCCCTAGCGGGAAGCCTGACGAGCAGTACTTC
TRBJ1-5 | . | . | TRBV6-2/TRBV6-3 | CASSVWGFQPQHF | TGTGCCAGCTCCGTGTGGGGTTTTCAGCCCCAGCATTTT
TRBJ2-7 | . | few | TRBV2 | CASSKGAYEQYF | TGTGCCAGCAGTAAGGGAGCCTACGAGCAGTACTTC
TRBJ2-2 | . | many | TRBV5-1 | CASSFRVAGELFF | TGCGCCAGCAGCTTCAGGGTTGCCGGGGAGCTGTTTTTT
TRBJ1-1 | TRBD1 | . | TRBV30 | CAWSEDRGTEAFF | TGTGCCTGGAGTGAAGACAGGGGAACTGAAGCTTTCTTT
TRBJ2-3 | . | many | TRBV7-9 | CASSLHVDTQYF | TGTGCCAGCAGCTTACACGTGGATACGCAGTATTTT
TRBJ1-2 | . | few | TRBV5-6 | CASSSIFGPPGVGGYTF | TGTGCCAGCAGCTCTATCTTCGGTCCCCCAGGGGTCGGTGGCTACACCTTC
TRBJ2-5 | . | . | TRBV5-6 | CASSLDYRRRETQYF | TGTGCCAGCAGCTTAGACTACCGACGGAGAGAGACCCAGTACTTC
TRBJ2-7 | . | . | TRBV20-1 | CSARDLGAALGAANEQYF | TGCAGTGCTAGAGATTTAGGGGCTGCTTTGGGCGCAGCTAACGAGCAGTACTTC
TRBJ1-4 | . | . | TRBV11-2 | CASSSGTVTTNEKLFF | TGTGCCAGCAGCTCAGGGACGGTAACAACTAATGAAAAACTGTTTTTT
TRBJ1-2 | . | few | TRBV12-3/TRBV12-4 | CASSLAEQGWGGYTF | TGTGCCAGCAGTTTGGCCGAGCAGGGGTGGGGTGGCTACACCTTC
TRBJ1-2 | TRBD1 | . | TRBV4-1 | CASSQRDRSNYGYTF | TGCGCCAGCAGCCAGCGGGACAGGAGTAACTATGGCTACACCTTC
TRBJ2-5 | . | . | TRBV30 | CAWSGGITGTQYF | TGTGCCTGGAGTGGGGGAATCACAGGGACCCAGTACTTC
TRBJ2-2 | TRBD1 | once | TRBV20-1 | CSARGDRASTGELFF | TGCAGTGCTAGAGGCGACAGGGCGAGCACCGGGGAGCTGTTTTTT
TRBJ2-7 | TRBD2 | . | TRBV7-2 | CASSSQAGPYEQYF | TGTGCCAGCAGCTCGCAAGCGGGACCCTACGAGCAGTACTTC
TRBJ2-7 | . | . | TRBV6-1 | CASSEDRGMPYEQYF | TGTGCCAGCAGTGAAGATAGGGGAATGCCCTACGAGCAGTACTTC
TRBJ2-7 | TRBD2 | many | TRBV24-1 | CATSSPGLAGYEQYF | TGTGCCACCAGCTCCCCGGGACTAGCGGGATACGAGCAGTACTTC
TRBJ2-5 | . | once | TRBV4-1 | CASSQGLHVETQYF | TGCGCCAGCAGCCAAGGTCTCCACGTCGAGACCCAGTACTTC
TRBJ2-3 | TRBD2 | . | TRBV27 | CASSLWASGGLTDTQYF | TGTGCCAGCAGTTTATGGGCTAGCGGGGGGCTCACAGATACGCAGTATTTT
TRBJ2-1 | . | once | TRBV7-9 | CASSARRSSYNEQFF | TGTGCCAGCAGCGCAAGGCGGAGCTCCTACAATGAGCAGTTCTTC
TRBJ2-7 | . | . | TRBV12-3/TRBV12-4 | CASSRPTSYEQYF | TGTGCCAGCAGCCGCCCCACTTCCTACGAGCAGTACTTC
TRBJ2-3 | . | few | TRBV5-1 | CASSLQGRGSTDTQYF | TGCGCCAGCAGCTTACAGGGAAGAGGGAGCACAGATACGCAGTATTTT
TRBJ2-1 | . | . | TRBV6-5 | CASSWMGDRNEQFF | TGTGCCAGCTCGTGGATGGGGGATAGAAATGAGCAGTTCTTC
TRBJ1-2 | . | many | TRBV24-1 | CATIPNYGYTF | TGTGCCACCATTCCCAACTATGGCTACACCTTC
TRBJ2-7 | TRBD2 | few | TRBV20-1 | CSAGRGLAGVNEQYF | TGCAGTGCTGGTAGAGGACTAGCGGGAGTTAACGAGCAGTACTTC
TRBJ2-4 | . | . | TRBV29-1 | CSVVGGGRGAKNIQYF | TGCAGCGTCGTCGGAGGGGGGCGTGGAGCCAAAAACATTCAGTACTTC
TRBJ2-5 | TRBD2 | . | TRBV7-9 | CASSAQAGVETQYF | TGTGCCAGCAGCGCGCAAGCGGGAGTGGAGACCCAGTACTTC